The source of this T cell receptor beta chain is a study of technical replicates of blood from a handful of donors. This clone was recorded only once. CDR1 and CDR2 from the germline V gene are SGHTA and FQGNSA. The CDR3 is made up of 13 amino acids. V was shortened by 1 base and J by 12 bases, with 16 bases between the two germline ends. Sequencing used immunoSEQ multiplex PCR; TCRdb keeps in-frame clones, though not all of them. Counted here are 72,000 or so clones, about 92% occurring once; the ten biggest clones make up about 0.4%. Specimen: T cells isolated from PBMCs. V usage is TRBV7-2 and J usage is TRBJ2-7, with a weak D call TRBD1 (5 bases). The TCR was taken from a human donor in good health. This CDR3 is CASSLEVVSGWYF. The CDR3, as DNA: TGTGCCAGCAGCTTAGAGGTCGTATCAGGGTGGTACTTC.